The 19 T cell receptor beta chains reported below all come from one sample, sequenced in a study of OX40 agonist ivuxolimab in advanced cancers. TCRdb's copy holds only in-frame clones and misses some; the assay was immunoSEQ multiplex PCR. Of about 64,000 clones detected, roughly 87% appear once; the ten largest clones hold under 3.5%. The source was CD4+ or CD8+ T cells sorted from blood, collected in a trial of the OX40 agonist ivuxolimab. The origin of the receptors is an adult with an advanced solid tumor such as melanoma, head and neck, liver or kidney cancer.

The V and J genes are TRBV28 and TRBJ2-1; TRBD2 matches at 7 bases. CDR3 length: 18 residues. Germline CDR1 is MDHEN and CDR2 is SYDVKM. V was pared by 4 bases and J by 1 base, with 13 bases of the junction left unmatched. CDR3 region: CASSSPVRTRRSYNEQFF. Here the CDR3 DNA reads TGTGCCAGCAGTTCCCCCGTCAGGACTAGAAGGTCCTACAATGAGCAGTTCTTC.

This chain connects TRBV19 to TRBJ2-5, with 10 bases aligning to TRBD1. The closer fit of TRBJ2-7 to the DNA end suggests the J call may be wrong. Germline CDR1 reads LNHDA; CDR2 reads SQIVND (reference sequence). The length of the CDR3 is 15 residues. CDR3 coding DNA: TGTGCCAGTAGTAAAGGGGGGACAGGGGCCTACGAGCAGTACTTC. It yields the protein CASSKGGTGAYEQYF.

This clone has only one observation. The chain recombines TRBV30 with TRBJ2-5; D might be TRBD1 (6 bases). Germline V gene data show CDR1 as GTSNPN and CDR2 as SVGIG (reference sequence). The CDR3 covers 13 residues. Deletions cut 0 bases from V and 5 bases from J, with 10 bases between. The CDR3 here is CAWSVRQAETQYF. CDR3 coding DNA: TGTGCCTGGAGTGTCAGACAGGCGGAGACCCAGTACTTC.

This chain connects TRBV4-1 to TRBJ2-3; tentatively, D is TRBD1 or TRBD2 (5 bases each). This CDR3 is 16 amino acids long. Germline assignment: CDR1 MGHRA and CDR2 YSYEKL. The V end was cut by 0 bases, the J end by 1 base, with 11 bases between. DNA for the CDR3: TGCGCCAGCAGCCAAGATCTGGGGGTCGGCACAGATACGCAGTATTTT. Translated: CASSQDLGVGTDTQYF.

The chain uses TRBV29-1 and TRBJ1-5; 7 nucleotides agree with TRBD1. This CDR3 is 21 amino acids long. V shed 4 bases, J shed 1 base, and the junction held 25 bases outside the gene matches. Germline assignment: CDR1 SQVTM and CDR2 ANQGSEA. The CDR3 reads CSVGAHIPRGQKRGSNQPQHF. In DNA, the CDR3 is TGCAGCGTTGGAGCCCATATCCCCAGGGGACAGAAGAGGGGCAGCAATCAGCCCCAGCATTTT.

The rearrangement uses TRBV6-5 and TRBJ2-7; 10 bases are shared with TRBD2. Germline loops: CDR1 MNHEY, CDR2 SVGAGI. V was pared by 0 bases and J by 5 bases, with 7 bases of the junction left unmatched. The CDR3 totals 16 residues. The DNA of the CDR3 is TGTGCCAGCAGTTACTCGGTTCCTAGCGGGAGCAACGAGCAGTACTTC. Protein sequence: CASSYSVPSGSNEQYF.

In its sample, this clone was seen once. J is TRBJ1-5 and V is TRBV6-1, with 8 bases identical to TRBD1. V gave up 4 bases and J gave up 2 bases; unmatched junction bases: 4. In germline, CDR1 is MNHNS, CDR2 SASEGT. This CDR3 comprises 15 residues. The CDR3 protein is CASSVTGDGNQPQHF. CDR3 DNA: TGTGCCAGCAGTGTGACAGGGGATGGCAATCAGCCCCAGCATTTT.

This chain links TRBV7-9 with TRBJ1-1; TRBD1 might be the D (5 bases). Germline lookup yields CDR1 SEHNR and CDR2 FQNEAQ (reference sequence). The CDR3 is 18 residues long. Trimming took off 5 bases at V and 0 bases at J, with 22 bases between the two ends. Here the CDR3 DNA reads TGTGCCAGCAGCCCTAAGGTAGGAGGGACGGACCTGAACACTGAAGCTTTCTTT. Protein: CASSPKVGGTDLNTEAFF.

The rearrangement uses TRBV11-2 and TRBJ2-1; D possibly corresponds to TRBD2 (5 bases). Germline-derived CDR1 and CDR2 are SGHAT and FQNNGV. This CDR3 comprises 15 residues. Trimming removed 3 bases at V and 8 bases at J, with 17 bases between. CDR3: CASSFTLDVQYEQFF. CDR3 coding DNA: TGTGCCAGCAGCTTCACACTAGATGTGCAATATGAGCAGTTCTTC.

This clone was counted a single time. The CDR3 nucleotides read TGTGCCAGCAGCTTAGTAAGGGGATCCTACAATGAGCAGTTCTTC. It yields the protein CASSLVRGSYNEQFF. This chain uses TRBV11-2 with TRBJ2-1, with D possibly being TRBD1 (5 bases). Per germline, CDR1 SGHAT and CDR2 FQNNGV. Trimming stripped 1 base from V and 1 base from J, with 8 bases between. The length of the CDR3 is 15 residues.

This chain connects TRBV18 to TRBJ1-3; TRBD1 agrees at 8 bases. This CDR3 region has 17 residues. The V segment lost 4 bases and the J segment 0 bases; nucleotides outside the gene matches: 8. Per germline, CDR1 KGHSH and CDR2 LQKENI. The CDR3 DNA is TGTGCCAGCTCACACAACAGGGGGACCTACTCTGGAAACACCATATATTTT. Its protein is CASSHNRGTYSGNTIYF.

V gene TRBV7-8 combines with J gene TRBJ2-4; D is ambiguous. The CDR3 length is 17 residues. Germline CDR1 SGHVS, CDR2 FQNEAQ. The germline V and J ends were trimmed by 0 bases and 0 bases, with 12 bases remaining between them. DNA for the CDR3: TGTGCCAGCAGCTTAGCGCGCAGTACGTTAGCCAAAAACATTCAGTACTTC. It encodes CASSLARSTLAKNIQYF.

This chain links TRBV11-2 with TRBJ2-1; weak D call: TRBD2 (7 bases). Germline loops: CDR1 SGHAT, CDR2 FQNNGV. The CDR3 covers 15 residues. V lost 1 base, J lost 8 bases, and 15 bases lay in between. Here the CDR3 reads CASSLGGGPWYEQFF. The CDR3 coding sequence is TGTGCCAGCAGCTTAGGGGGGGGCCCGTGGTATGAGCAGTTCTTC.

This chain uses TRBV9 with TRBJ2-7; D is tentatively TRBD1 or TRBD2 (5 bases each). The CDR3 totals 14 residues. Germline V gene sequence: CDR1 SGDLS, CDR2 YYNGEE. V was trimmed by 3 bases and J by 0 bases, leaving 10 bases between them. The CDR3 DNA follows: TGTGCCAGCAGCGCGGGGACGTACTCCTACGAGCAGTACTTC. Translation gives CASSAGTYSYEQYF.

V and J are TRBV5-6 and TRBJ1-5, with D hard to call. V was clipped by 4 bases and J by 0 bases, with 11 bases between them. CDR3 length: 15 residues. CDR1 SGHDT and CDR2 YYEEEE come from the germline V gene. The CDR3 is CASSPVEDSNQPQHF. In DNA form, the CDR3 reads TGTGCCAGCAGCCCCGTGGAAGATAGCAATCAGCCCCAGCATTTT.

A single count supports this clone. J is TRBJ2-5 and V is TRBV7-6, with D perhaps TRBD1 (5 bases). Germline CDR1 SGHVS, CDR2 FNYEAQ. Trimming cost V 0 bases and J 5 bases, with 13 bases left between them. The CDR3 runs to 15 residues. Written as DNA, the CDR3 is TGTGCCAGCAGCTTAGCGCCACGGAAGGGGGAGACCCAGTACTTC. It translates to CASSLAPRKGETQYF.

The chain employs TRBV4-3 and TRBJ2-1; 15 bases are a match to TRBD2. CDR3 length: 17 residues. The germline V gene has CDR1 LGHNA and CDR2 YSLEER. V gave up 4 bases and J gave up 7 bases; unmatched junction bases: 8. CDR3 in DNA: TGCGCCAGCAGCCTGGGACTAGCGGGAGGTCCCTGGAATGAGCAGTTCTTC. Its translation: CASSLGLAGGPWNEQFF.

J is TRBJ1-2 and V is TRBV5-6, with 7 bases that match TRBD1. CDR3 length equals 15 residues. The V segment lost 5 bases and the J segment 8 bases; nucleotides outside the gene matches: 15. Germline CDR1 reads SGHDT; CDR2 reads YYEEEE. This CDR3 reads CASSYRTGAGGGYTF. CDR3 DNA: TGTGCCAGCAGTTATCGTACAGGGGCAGGAGGAGGCTACACCTTC.

This clone has just one count. The J gene is TRBJ2-1, the V gene TRBV5-1, with 12 bases that match TRBD2. The V gene end was trimmed by 3 bases and the J gene end by 8 bases; junction bases not matched to a gene: 9. The CDR3 sequence is 16 residues long. CDR1 is SGHRS, CDR2 YFSETQ, per germline. CDR3 region: CASSSGLAGKADEQFF. DNA of the CDR3: TGCGCCAGCAGCTCTGGACTAGCGGGAAAGGCGGATGAGCAGTTCTTC.